These 22 T cell receptor beta chains originate from one sample sequenced in a study of early T cells in non-severe SARS-CoV-2 infection (dated by TCRdb to the early 2020s). The library was built by means of 5' RACE. For sequencing, a NextSeq 500 was employed. TCRdb reanalyzed the raw reads on its own, using fastp at Q25 for trimming and MiXCR for clone calling, and kept in-frame beta chains. Under each unique CDR3 protein, matching rows form one entry showing the most common genes and DNA. This sample holds 110,000 or so distinct CDR3 sequences; over 10% were observed only once. 3% to 3.5% of the sample is in the top ten clones. Sample: whole blood. The receptors were sampled from an adult who was a healthcare worker with PCR-confirmed SARS-CoV-2 infection or an uninfected control (not recorded which).

This clonotype was observed a few times. The chain recombines TRBV27 with TRBJ2-3, with 7 bases fitting TRBD1. With V trimmed by 6 bases and J by 4 bases, 10 bases remained unmatched. Germline V gene sequence: CDR1 MNHEY, CDR2 SMNVEV (reference sequence). There are 15 residues in the CDR3. CDR3 loop: CASSLDGTVPDTQYF. CDR3 DNA: TGTGCCAGCAGCCTAGACGGGACAGTACCAGATACGCAGTATTTT.

The V gene is TRBV12-5, the J gene TRBJ2-7; 9 nucleotides agree with TRBD2. The CDR3 length is 20 residues. CDR1 and CDR2 (germline): LGHNT, FRNRAP. Trimming removed 1 base from V and 0 bases from J; junction bases left unmatched: 16. CDR3 amino acids: CASGLANRTSETPSSYEQYF. The CDR3 bases are TGTGCTAGTGGTTTGGCGAACCGGACTAGCGAGACCCCTAGCTCCTACGAGCAGTACTTC.

Ten or more counts support this clonotype. The chain uses TRBV5-1 and TRBJ1-1; no clear D. The CDR3 covers 13 residues. From germline, CDR1 is SGHRS and CDR2 YFSETQ. The V end was cut by 0 bases, the J end by 7 bases, with 10 bases between. CDR3 DNA: TGCGCCAGCAGCTTGGGTGGGGAAAATGAAGCTTTCTTT. Translation gives CASSLGGENEAFF.

This clonotype was picked up many times. The chain combines TRBV20-1 with TRBJ2-7; D possibly corresponds to TRBD2 (5 bases). V lost 4 bases and J lost 0, with 13 bases in between. CDR1 and CDR2 (germline): DFQATT, SNEGSKA (reference sequence). This CDR3 is 14 amino acids long. The CDR3 loop is CSAKRSGSSYEQYF. The CDR3 DNA reads as TGCAGTGCTAAAAGGAGCGGAAGCTCCTACGAGCAGTACTTC.

This clonotype was picked up many times. V usage is TRBV5-1 and J usage is TRBJ2-7; TRBD1 is a possible D gene (5 bases). V lost 4 bases to trimming and J lost 0 bases, with 14 bases between them. Germline values: CDR1 SGHRS, CDR2 YFSETQ. There are 15 residues in the CDR3. CDR3 nucleotide sequence: TGCGCCAGCAGCCTGGGGCTACCCAACTCCTACGAGCAGTACTTC. Protein: CASSLGLPNSYEQYF.

This clonotype has a handful of counts. CDR3 region: CASSLPAAEQYF. CDR3 nucleotides: TGTGCCAGCAGTCTACCGGCCGCCGAGCAGTACTTC. The chain employs TRBV28 and TRBJ2-7; D is unclear. V was pared by 5 bases and J by 6 bases, with 11 bases between. From germline, CDR1 is MDHEN and CDR2 SYDVKM. CDR3 length: 12 amino acids.

This clonotype was seen many times. V and J are TRBV28 and TRBJ2-2; D uncertain. The V end lost 7 bases, the J end lost 7 bases, and 7 bases lay between the germline ends. This CDR3 is 11 amino acids long. Looked up from germline, CDR1 is MDHEN and CDR2 is SYDVKM. The DNA for the CDR3 is TGTGCCAGCAAGGATGACGGGGAGCTGTTTTTT. Residues: CASKDDGELFF.

In this sample, this clonotype turned up a few times. The CDR3 is CASRDRGAMNTEAFF. The CDR3 nucleotides read TGTGCCAGCAGGGACAGGGGTGCCATGAACACTGAAGCTTTCTTT. V is TRBV6-2 or TRBV6-3 and J is TRBJ1-1; 9 nucleotides align to TRBD1. V lost 6 bases and J lost 0; bases outside the gene matches: 5. The CDR3 totals 15 residues. Germline V CDR1 and CDR2: MNHEY, SVGEGT.

This clonotype came up many times. The V and J genes are TRBV6-6 and TRBJ2-5; 9 bases map to TRBD2. The V segment lost 6 bases and the J segment 2 bases; nucleotides outside the gene matches: 13. The CDR3 sequence is 17 residues long. Germline values: CDR1 MNHNY, CDR2 SVGAGI (reference sequence). The CDR3 reads CASRKRGASGDQETQYF. CDR3 DNA sequence: TGTGCCAGCAGGAAGAGGGGGGCTAGCGGGGATCAAGAGACCCAGTACTTC.

There are a few counts of this clonotype. The chain is built from TRBV10-2 and TRBJ2-1; tentatively, D is TRBD2 (5 bases). Germline V gives CDR1 WSHSY, CDR2 SAAADI. V lost 0 bases and J lost 8, with 14 bases in between. This CDR3 is 15 amino acids long. In DNA, the CDR3 is TGCGCCAGCAGTGAGTCAATCCGGGGTCGCGATGAGCAGTTCTTC. Translating gives CASSESIRGRDEQFF.

The sample holds a few counts of this clonotype. The J gene is TRBJ1-1, the V gene TRBV7-6; no clear D gene. The CDR3 has 14 residues. V was pared by 5 bases and J by 0 bases, with 10 bases between. Germline CDR1 and CDR2: SGHVS and FNYEAQ. The CDR3 sequence: CASSPTDLNTEAFF. The CDR3 DNA sequence: TGTGCCAGCAGCCCGACCGATCTGAACACTGAAGCTTTCTTT.

The chain carries TRBV9 and TRBJ2-3, with D perhaps matching TRBD1 (6 bases). Per germline, CDR1 SGDLS and CDR2 YYNGEE. Trimming took off 4 bases at V and 6 bases at J, with 12 bases between the two ends. The CDR3 consists of 13 residues. The CDR3 DNA reads TGTGCCAGCAGCTCAACAGGGACGGATACGCAGTATTTT. It is translated as CASSSTGTDTQYF.

This clonotype showed up many times. This rearrangement joins TRBV7-9 to TRBJ1-5, with TRBD1 identical over 9 bases. Germline lookup yields CDR1 SEHNR and CDR2 FQNEAQ (reference sequence). Unmatched junction bases numbered 13, after V lost 6 bases and J lost 7 bases. The CDR3 consists of 16 residues. Written as DNA, the CDR3 is TGTGCCAGCAGAAGTTACAGGGGGCAACGGAAACAGCCCCAGCATTTT. This translates into CASRSYRGQRKQPQHF. Looking up the rest from reference TRBV7-9 and TRBJ1-5 gives the full variable domain: DTGVSQNPRHKITKRGQNVTFRCDPISEHNRLYWYRQTLGQGPEFLTYFQNEAQLEKSRLLSDRFSAERPKGSFSTLEIQRTEQGDSAMYLCASRSYRGQRKQPQHFGDGTRLSIL.

CDR3 DNA: TGTGCCAGCAGGGCGTTTTTCACAGGAGATACGCAGTATTTT. Translated, it gives CASRAFFTGDTQYF. V usage is TRBV2 and J usage is TRBJ2-3, with D maybe TRBD1 (5 bases). The CDR3 extends over 14 amino acids. Trimming removed 6 bases at V and 5 bases at J, with 15 bases between. The germline V gene encodes CDR1 SNHLY and CDR2 FYNNEI.

This clonotype was picked up many times. The chain couples TRBV30 to TRBJ2-6; D is undetermined. Germline V CDR1 and CDR2: GTSNPN, SVGIG (reference sequence). The germline V and J ends were trimmed by 7 bases and 5 bases, with 6 bases remaining between them. The CDR3 has 11 amino acids. The CDR3 region has the DNA TGTGCCTCCGGAAGGGCCAACGTCCTGACTTTC. It codes for CASGRANVLTF. Looking up the rest from reference TRBV30 and TRBJ2-6 gives the full variable domain: SQTIHQWPATLVQPVGSPLSLECTVEGTSNPNLYWYRQAAGRGLQLLFYSVGIGQISSEVPQNLSASRPQDRQFILSSKKLLLSDSGFYLCASGRANVLTFGAGSRLTVL.

This clonotype was seen only a few times. The gene calls are TRBV18 and TRBJ1-5; 8 nucleotides line up with TRBD1. Germline CDR1 KGHSH, CDR2 LQKENI. This CDR3 spans 14 amino acids. V shed 6 bases, J shed 7 bases, and the junction held 8 bases outside the gene matches. The CDR3 DNA sequence: TGTGCCAGCTCTCGGACAGGGATAAACCAGCCCCAGCATTTT. Amino acid sequence: CASSRTGINQPQHF.

This clonotype occurred a few times. The junction departs from germline at one end; a sequencing error may be responsible. This chain connects TRBV28 to TRBJ2-1; TRBD2 matches at 7 bases. Germline loops: CDR1 MDHEN, CDR2 SYDVKM. This CDR3 contains 15 residues. CDR3 region: CASQPQRGTYNEQLF. The CDR3 DNA reads TGTGCCAGCCAACCTCAGCGGGGTACTTACAATGAGCAGCTCTTC.

This clonotype was counted at least ten times. The chain links TRBV20-1 to TRBJ1-4, with a weak D call TRBD1 (5 bases). Germline V gene data show CDR1 as DFQATT and CDR2 as SNEGSKA (reference sequence). Trimming stripped 6 bases from V and 7 bases from J, with 18 bases between. The CDR3 length is 14 residues. The CDR3 nucleotides read TGCAGTGCCACAGACAGTGCGGGCTCTGAAAAACTGTTTTTT. It encodes CSATDSAGSEKLFF.

This clonotype was detected only a few times. The V and J genes are TRBV11-3 and TRBJ2-1, with D perhaps matching TRBD2 (6 bases). Trimming shortened V by 3 bases and J by 6 bases, and 18 bases separated the two germline ends. This CDR3 is 16 amino acids long. Germline CDR1 is SGHNT and CDR2 is YENEEA. The DNA of the CDR3 is TGTGCCAGCAGCTTCCACGGGAGTAAGGGCGGCAATGAGCAGTTCTTC. It encodes CASSFHGSKGGNEQFF.

V and J are TRBV6-6 and TRBJ2-3; D might be TRBD1 (6 bases). The germline V gene encodes CDR1 MNHNY and CDR2 SVGAGI (reference sequence). Deletions cut 6 bases from V and 4 bases from J, with 14 bases between. The CDR3 contains 14 residues. CDR3 sequence: CASSSFKGADTQYF. In DNA, the CDR3 is TGTGCCAGCAGCTCCTTCAAGGGGGCAGATACGCAGTATTTT.

This clonotype occurred a few times. The V and J genes are TRBV5-6 and TRBJ2-7, with a tentative D call TRBD1 (6 bases). CDR1 and CDR2 (germline): SGHDT, YYEEEE. This CDR3 is 16 amino acids long. Deletions cut 4 bases from V and 4 bases from J, with 21 bases between. CDR3 nucleotides: TGTGCCAGCAGCACGTCCCCCCCAGGGGTTGGGTACGAGCAGTACTTC. Translating gives CASSTSPPGVGYEQYF.

The chain couples TRBV12-3 or TRBV12-4 to TRBJ2-7; 10 nucleotides match TRBD1. The CDR3 sequence is 15 residues long. After removal of 7 bases from V and 9 bases from J, the junction contained 15 bases not matched to a gene. The CDR3 here is CASNRQGAGYEGQYF. CDR3 coding DNA: TGTGCCAGCAATCGACAGGGGGCGGGTTATGAAGGGCAGTACTTC.